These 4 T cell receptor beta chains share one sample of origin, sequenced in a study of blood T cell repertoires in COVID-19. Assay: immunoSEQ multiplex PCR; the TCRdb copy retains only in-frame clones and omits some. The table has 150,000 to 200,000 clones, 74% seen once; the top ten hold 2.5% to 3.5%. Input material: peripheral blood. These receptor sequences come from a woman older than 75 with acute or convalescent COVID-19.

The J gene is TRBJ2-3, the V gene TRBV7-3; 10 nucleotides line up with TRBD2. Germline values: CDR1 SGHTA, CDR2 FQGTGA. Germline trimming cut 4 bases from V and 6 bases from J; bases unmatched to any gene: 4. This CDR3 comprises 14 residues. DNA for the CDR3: TGTGCCAGCAGCTCGGGACTAGCGTTCGATACGCAGTATTTT. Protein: CASSSGLAFDTQYF. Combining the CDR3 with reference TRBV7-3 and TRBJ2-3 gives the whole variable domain GAGVSQTPSNKVTEKGKYVELRCDPISGHTALYWYRQSLGQGPEFLIYFQGTGAADDSGLPNDRFFAVRPEGSVSTLKIQRTERGDSAVYLCASSSGLAFDTQYFGPGTRLTVL.

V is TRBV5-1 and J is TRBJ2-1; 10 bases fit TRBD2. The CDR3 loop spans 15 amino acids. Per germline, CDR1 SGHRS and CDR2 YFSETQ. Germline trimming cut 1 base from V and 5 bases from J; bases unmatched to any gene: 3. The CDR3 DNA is TGCGCCAGCAGCTTGACTAGCGGGGTCCACAATGAGCAGTTCTTC. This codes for CASSLTSGVHNEQFF.

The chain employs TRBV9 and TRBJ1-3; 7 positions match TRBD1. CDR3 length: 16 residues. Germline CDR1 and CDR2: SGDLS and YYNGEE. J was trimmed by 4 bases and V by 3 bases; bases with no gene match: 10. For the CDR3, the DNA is TGTGCCAGCAGCGCCCAACAGGGGAGATTGGGAAACACCATATATTTT. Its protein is CASSAQQGRLGNTIYF.

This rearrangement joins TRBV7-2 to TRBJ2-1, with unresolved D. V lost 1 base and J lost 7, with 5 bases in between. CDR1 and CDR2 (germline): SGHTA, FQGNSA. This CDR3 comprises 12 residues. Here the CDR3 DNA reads TGTGCCAGCAGCTTAGGAGTAAATGAGCAGTTCTTC. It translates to CASSLGVNEQFF. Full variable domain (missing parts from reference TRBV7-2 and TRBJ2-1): GAGVSQSPSNKVTEKGKDVELRCDPISGHTALYWYRQSLGQGLEFLIYFQGNSAPDKSGLPSDRFSAERTGGSVSTLTIQRTQQEDSAVYLCASSLGVNEQFFGPGTRLTVL.